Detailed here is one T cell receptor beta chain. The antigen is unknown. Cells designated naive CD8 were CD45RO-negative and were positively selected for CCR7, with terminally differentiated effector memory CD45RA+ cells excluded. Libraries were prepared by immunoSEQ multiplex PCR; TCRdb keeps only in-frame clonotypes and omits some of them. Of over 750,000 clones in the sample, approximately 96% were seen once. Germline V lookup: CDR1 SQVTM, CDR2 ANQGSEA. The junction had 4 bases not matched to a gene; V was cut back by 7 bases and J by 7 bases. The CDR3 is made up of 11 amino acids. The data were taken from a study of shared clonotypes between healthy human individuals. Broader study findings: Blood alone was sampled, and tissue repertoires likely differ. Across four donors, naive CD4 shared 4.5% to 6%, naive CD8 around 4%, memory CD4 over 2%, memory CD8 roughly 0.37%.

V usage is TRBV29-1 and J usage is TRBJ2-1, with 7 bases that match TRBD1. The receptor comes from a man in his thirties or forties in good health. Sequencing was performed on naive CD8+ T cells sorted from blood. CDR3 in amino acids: CSELQGNEQFF. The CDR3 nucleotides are TGCAGCGAACTACAGGGGAATGAGCAGTTCTTC.